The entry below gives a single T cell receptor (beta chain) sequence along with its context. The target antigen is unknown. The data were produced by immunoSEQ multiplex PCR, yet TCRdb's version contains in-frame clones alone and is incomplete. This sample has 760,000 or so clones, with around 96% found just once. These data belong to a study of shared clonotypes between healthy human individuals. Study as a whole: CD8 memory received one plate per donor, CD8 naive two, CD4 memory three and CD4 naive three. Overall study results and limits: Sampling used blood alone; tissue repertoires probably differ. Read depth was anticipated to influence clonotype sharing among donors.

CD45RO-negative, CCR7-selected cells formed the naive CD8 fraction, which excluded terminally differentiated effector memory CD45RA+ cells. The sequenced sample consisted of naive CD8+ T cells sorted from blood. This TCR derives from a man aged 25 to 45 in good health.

The CDR3 protein is CASSLDRGTDTQYF. In DNA form, the CDR3 reads TGTGCCAGCAGCTTGGACAGGGGCACAGATACGCAGTATTTT. The J gene is TRBJ2-3, the V gene TRBV5-4; a possible D gene is TRBD1 (6 bases). Trimming removed 0 bases at V and 1 base at J, with 6 bases between. The CDR3 has 14 residues. The germline V gene has CDR1 SGHNT and CDR2 YYREEE (reference sequence).